These 5 T cell receptor beta chains share one sample of origin, sequenced in a study of blood T cell repertoires in COVID-19. Libraries were prepared by immunoSEQ multiplex PCR; TCRdb keeps only in-frame clonotypes and omits some of them. The repertoire consists of 100,000 to 120,000 clones, with about four fifths occurring once and the leading ten covering 4% to 5%. The sample comprised peripheral blood. These receptor sequences come from a woman aged 70 to 79 with acute or convalescent COVID-19.

The chain combines TRBV6-5 with TRBJ1-2; D unresolved. The CDR3 is 13 residues long. V was clipped by 9 bases and J by 2 bases, with 13 bases between them. Germline CDR1 and CDR2: MNHEY and SVGAGI. The CDR3 reads CARRLDTNYGYTF. CDR3 nucleotide sequence: TGTGCCAGACGATTAGACACGAACTATGGCTACACCTTC.

This chain joins TRBV6-5 and TRBJ2-7; 9 nucleotides align to TRBD1. The CDR3 contains 15 residues. Looked up from germline, CDR1 is MNHEY and CDR2 is SVGAGI. V lost 6 bases and J lost 3; bases outside the gene matches: 9. CDR3 in DNA: TGTGCCAGCAGGGATACCGGGACAGGGCTCTACGAGCAGTACTTC. Its translation is CASRDTGTGLYEQYF.

This clone was observed once. This chain uses TRBV10-2 with TRBJ2-7, with unresolved D. V gave up 4 bases and J gave up 4 bases, with 11 bases separating them. The CDR3 length is 13 residues. CDR1 and CDR2 from the germline V gene are WSHSY and SAAADI. In DNA form, the CDR3 reads TGCGCCAGCAGTGCCCCTCCGACTTACGAGCAGTACTTC. This sequence encodes CASSAPPTYEQYF.

This chain joins TRBV21-1 and TRBJ2-6; TRBD2, the table's D call, was not compared with the DNA. TRBV21-1 is recorded as a pseudogene. The CDR3 has 18 residues. This CDR3 is CASITGGDTSPGANVLTF. The CDR3 DNA reads TGTGCCAGCATCACGGGGGGCGATACTAGTCCTGGGGCCAACGTCCTGACTTTC.

The V gene is TRBV28, the J gene TRBJ1-2, with unresolved D. The V gene's germline CDR1 is MDHEN and CDR2 SYDVKM. This CDR3 is 13 amino acids long. The ends were cut back, 5 bases at V and 6 bases at J, with 13 bases in the middle. The CDR3 sequence: CASSATLGHGYTF. In DNA, the CDR3 is TGTGCCAGCAGTGCCACACTGGGCCATGGCTACACCTTC.